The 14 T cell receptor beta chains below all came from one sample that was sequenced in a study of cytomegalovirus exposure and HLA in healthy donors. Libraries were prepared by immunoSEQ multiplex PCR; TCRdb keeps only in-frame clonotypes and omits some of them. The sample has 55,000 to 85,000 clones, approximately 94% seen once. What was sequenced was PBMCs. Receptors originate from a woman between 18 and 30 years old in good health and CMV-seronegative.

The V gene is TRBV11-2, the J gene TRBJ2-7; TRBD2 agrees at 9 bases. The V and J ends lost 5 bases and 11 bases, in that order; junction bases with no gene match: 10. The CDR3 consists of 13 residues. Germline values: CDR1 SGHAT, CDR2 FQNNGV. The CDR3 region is CASSQAASGNEYF. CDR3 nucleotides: TGTGCCAGCAGCCAGGCGGCTAGCGGGAACGAGTACTTC.

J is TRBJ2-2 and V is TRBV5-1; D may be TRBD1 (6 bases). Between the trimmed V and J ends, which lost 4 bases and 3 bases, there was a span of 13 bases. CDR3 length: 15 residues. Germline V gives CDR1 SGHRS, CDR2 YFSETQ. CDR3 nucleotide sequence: TGCGCCAGCAGCCCATTCTACAGGGACACCGGGGAGCTGTTTTTT. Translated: CASSPFYRDTGELFF. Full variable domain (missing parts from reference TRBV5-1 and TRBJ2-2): KAGVTQTPRYLIKTRGQQVTLSCSPISGHRSVSWYQQTPGQGLQFLFEYFSETQRNKGNFPGRFSGRQFSNSRSEMNVSTLELGDSALYLCASSPFYRDTGELFFGEGSRLTVL.

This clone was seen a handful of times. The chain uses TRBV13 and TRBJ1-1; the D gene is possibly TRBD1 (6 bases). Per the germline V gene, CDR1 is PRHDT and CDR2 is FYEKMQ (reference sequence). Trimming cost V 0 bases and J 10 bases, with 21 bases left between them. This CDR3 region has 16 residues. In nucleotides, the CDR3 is TGTGCCAGCAGCTTAGGAATCGGTGGGGGCGCTGGGATAGCTTTCTTT. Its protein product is CASSLGIGGGAGIAFF.

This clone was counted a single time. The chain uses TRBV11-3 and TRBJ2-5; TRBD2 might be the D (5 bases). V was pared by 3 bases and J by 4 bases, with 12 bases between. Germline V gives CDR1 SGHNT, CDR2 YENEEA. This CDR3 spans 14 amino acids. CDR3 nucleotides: TGTGCCAGCAGCTTTTCAGGAGAGGGAGAGACCCAGTACTTC. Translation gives CASSFSGEGETQYF.

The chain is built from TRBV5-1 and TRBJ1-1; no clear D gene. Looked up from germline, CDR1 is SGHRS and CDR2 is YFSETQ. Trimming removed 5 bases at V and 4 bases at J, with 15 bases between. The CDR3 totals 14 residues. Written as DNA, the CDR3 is TGCGCCAGCAGGGCCGGGTTGGCGGGCACTGAAGCTTTCTTT. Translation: CASRAGLAGTEAFF.

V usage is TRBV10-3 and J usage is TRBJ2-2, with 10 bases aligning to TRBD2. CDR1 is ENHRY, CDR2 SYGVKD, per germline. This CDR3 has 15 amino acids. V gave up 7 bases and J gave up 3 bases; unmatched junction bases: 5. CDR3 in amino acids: CAINLAGAHTGELFF. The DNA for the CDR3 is TGTGCCATCAACCTAGCGGGGGCCCACACCGGGGAGCTGTTTTTT.

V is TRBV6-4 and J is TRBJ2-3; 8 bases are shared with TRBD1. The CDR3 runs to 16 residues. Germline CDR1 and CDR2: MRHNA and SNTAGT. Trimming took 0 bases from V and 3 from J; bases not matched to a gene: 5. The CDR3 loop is CASSDSVDRATDTQYF. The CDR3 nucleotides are TGTGCCAGCAGTGACTCGGTGGACAGGGCAACAGATACGCAGTATTTT.

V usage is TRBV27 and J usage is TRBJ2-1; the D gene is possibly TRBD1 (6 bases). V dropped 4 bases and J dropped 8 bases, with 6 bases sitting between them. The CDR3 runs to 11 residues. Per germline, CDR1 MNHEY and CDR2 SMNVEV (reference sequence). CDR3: CASSSGDEQFF. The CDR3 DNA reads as TGTGCCAGCAGTTCAGGGGATGAGCAGTTCTTC.

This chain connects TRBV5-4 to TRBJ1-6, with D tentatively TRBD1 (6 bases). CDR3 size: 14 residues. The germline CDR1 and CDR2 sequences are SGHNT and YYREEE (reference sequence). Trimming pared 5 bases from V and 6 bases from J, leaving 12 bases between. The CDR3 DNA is TGTGCCAGCAGTCCGGGACACCCTAATTCACCCCTCCACTTT. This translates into CASSPGHPNSPLHF.

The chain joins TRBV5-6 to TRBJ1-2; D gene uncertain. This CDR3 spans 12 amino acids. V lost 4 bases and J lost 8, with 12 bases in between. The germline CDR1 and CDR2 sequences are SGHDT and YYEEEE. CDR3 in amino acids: CASSALAGGYTF. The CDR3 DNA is TGTGCCAGCAGCGCGTTGGCGGGCGGCTACACCTTC.

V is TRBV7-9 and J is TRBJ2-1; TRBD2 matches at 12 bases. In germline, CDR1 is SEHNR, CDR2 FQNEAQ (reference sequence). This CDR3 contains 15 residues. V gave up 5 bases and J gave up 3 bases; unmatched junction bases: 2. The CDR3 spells CASSPGLAGYNEQFF. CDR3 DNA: TGTGCCAGCAGCCCGGGACTAGCGGGCTACAATGAGCAGTTCTTC.

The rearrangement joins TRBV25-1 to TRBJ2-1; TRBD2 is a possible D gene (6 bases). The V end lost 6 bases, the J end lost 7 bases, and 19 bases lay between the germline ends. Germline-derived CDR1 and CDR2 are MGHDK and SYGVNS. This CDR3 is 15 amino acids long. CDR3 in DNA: TGTGCCAGCAGCCACCCGGGAGAATTTACAAATGAGCAGTTCTTC. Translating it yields CASSHPGEFTNEQFF. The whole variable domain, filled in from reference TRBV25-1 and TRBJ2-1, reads EADIYQTPRYLVIGTGKKITLECSQTMGHDKMYWYQQDPGMELHLIHYSYGVNSTEKGDLSSESTVSRIRTEHFPLTLESARPSHTSQYLCASSHPGEFTNEQFFGPGTRLTVL.

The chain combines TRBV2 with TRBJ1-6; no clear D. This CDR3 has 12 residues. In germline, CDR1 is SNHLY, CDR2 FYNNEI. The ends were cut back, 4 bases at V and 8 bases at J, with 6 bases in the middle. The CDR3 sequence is CASSVPDSPLHF. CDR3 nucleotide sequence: TGTGCCAGCAGTGTTCCCGATTCACCCCTCCACTTT.

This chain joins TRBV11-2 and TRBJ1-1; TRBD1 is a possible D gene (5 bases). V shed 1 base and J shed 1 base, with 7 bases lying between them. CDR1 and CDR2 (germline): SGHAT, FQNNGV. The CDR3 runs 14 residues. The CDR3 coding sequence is TGTGCCAGCAGCTTAGGGGGGGGGAACACTGAAGCTTTCTTT. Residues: CASSLGGGNTEAFF. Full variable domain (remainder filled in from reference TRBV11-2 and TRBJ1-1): EAGVAQSPRYKIIEKRQSVAFWCNPISGHATLYWYQQILGQGPKLLIQFQNNGVVDDSQLPKDRFSAERLKGVDSTLKIQPAKLEDSAVYLCASSLGGGNTEAFFGQGTRLTVV.